The next 18 T cell receptor beta chains were all read from a single sample in a study of cytomegalovirus exposure and HLA in healthy donors. It was with 60 Vbeta and 13 Jbeta primers that the PCR ran. Measured with immunoSEQ multiplex PCR; TCRdb has only the in-frame clones, and not every one. The sample includes 99,000 or so clones, approximately 80% of them seen just once. The source material was PBMCs. The receptors come from a woman aged 18-29 years in good health and CMV-seropositive.

V usage is TRBV12-1 and J usage is TRBJ1-2; the DNA was not used to check the table's D call, TRBD1. TRBV12-1 corresponds to a pseudogene. This CDR3 is built from 16 residues. CDR3 nucleotide sequence: TGTGCCAGCAGCTCTGACAGTCTCTCCCCGAACTATGGCTACACCTTC. Amino acid sequence: CASSSDSLSPNYGYTF.

The chain carries TRBV13 and TRBJ2-5, with a weak D call TRBD2 (6 bases). Germline V lookup: CDR1 PRHDT, CDR2 FYEKMQ (reference sequence). The CDR3 contains 18 residues. Trimming took 1 base from V and 8 from J, leaving 26 bases between them. The CDR3: CASSLVLDGGTPSGTQYF. The CDR3, as DNA: TGTGCCAGCAGCTTAGTACTGGATGGGGGGACGCCCTCGGGAACCCAGTACTTC.

V is TRBV7-9 and J is TRBJ2-1, with 8 bases fitting TRBD2. Germline loops: CDR1 SEHNR, CDR2 FQNEAQ (reference sequence). This CDR3 has 14 amino acids. V was pared by 5 bases and J by 6 bases, with 6 bases of the junction left unmatched. The CDR3 DNA reads TGTGCCAGCAGCCCGAGCGGGAGCGGCAATGAGCAGTTCTTC. As protein: CASSPSGSGNEQFF.

The V and J genes are TRBV7-8 and TRBJ2-1; 8 nucleotides agree with TRBD1. This CDR3 contains 16 residues. Germline CDR1 reads SGHVS; CDR2 reads FQNEAQ. The J segment lost 4 bases and the V segment lost 1 base, leaving 6 bases of the junction unmatched. The CDR3 is CASSLVAGGGYNEQFF. CDR3 nucleotides: TGTGCCAGCAGCTTAGTTGCAGGGGGCGGTTACAATGAGCAGTTCTTC. The complete variable domain, with remaining parts taken from reference TRBV7-8 and TRBJ2-1, reads GAGVSQSPRYKVAKRGQDVALRCDPISGHVSLFWYQQALGQGPEFLTYFQNEAQLDKSGLPSDRFFAERPEGSVSTLKIQRTQQEDSAVYLCASSLVAGGGYNEQFFGPGTRLTVL.

This chain connects TRBV7-2 to TRBJ2-3; 8 bases align to TRBD2. Germline loops: CDR1 SGHTA, CDR2 FQGNSA. Trimming cost V 5 bases and J 4 bases; bases outside gene matches: 8. There are 15 residues in the CDR3. CDR3 in amino acids: CASSPRAGDADTQYF. The CDR3 bases are TGTGCCAGCAGCCCCAGAGCGGGGGATGCAGATACGCAGTATTTT.

This clone was seen more than once but under ten times. The CDR3 nucleotides are TGTGCCAGCAGCCCTCCTGGGACAGGGAGCTATGGCTACACCTTC. It codes for CASSPPGTGSYGYTF. The chain links TRBV6-5 to TRBJ1-2, with 9 bases that match TRBD1. V shed 6 bases, J shed 4 bases, and the junction held 9 bases outside the gene matches. There are 15 residues in the CDR3. Looked up from germline, CDR1 is MNHEY and CDR2 is SVGAGI.

The V gene is TRBV11-3, the J gene TRBJ2-3, with TRBD1 identical over 9 bases. This CDR3 comprises 16 residues. Germline CDR1 SGHNT, CDR2 YENEEA. Losses at the gene ends were 3 bases for V and 1 base for J; bases not matched to a gene: 5. CDR3 loop: CASSFTGGVGTDTQYF. As DNA, the CDR3 is TGTGCCAGCAGCTTTACAGGGGGCGTCGGCACAGATACGCAGTATTTT.

This chain links TRBV6-4 with TRBJ2-1; maybe TRBD2 (6 bases). Trimming pared 4 bases from V and 5 bases from J, leaving 12 bases between. CDR3 size: 14 residues. Germline V lookup: CDR1 MRHNA, CDR2 SNTAGT. Here the CDR3 reads CASSGASDNNEQFF. CDR3 DNA: TGTGCCAGCAGTGGGGCTAGCGATAACAATGAGCAGTTCTTC.

The chain couples TRBV6-5 to TRBJ2-7; 8 nucleotides align to TRBD2. The CDR3 loop spans 14 amino acids. Per germline, CDR1 MNHEY and CDR2 SVGAGI. J gave up 3 bases and V 0 bases, and 1 base lay outside the gene matches. The CDR3 DNA follows: TGTGCCAGCAGTTACTCAGCGGGAGACTACGAGCAGTACTTC. Its protein is CASSYSAGDYEQYF.

The chain has TRBV6-1 and TRBJ1-6; 7 bases are a match to TRBD1. The germline V gene has CDR1 MNHNS and CDR2 SASEGT. The CDR3 sequence is 14 residues long. V lost 10 bases, J lost 5 bases, and 8 bases stayed unmatched. CDR3 loop: CATPGQADNSPLHF. CDR3 coding DNA: TGTGCCACTCCCGGACAGGCTGATAATTCACCCCTCCACTTT.

V is TRBV30 and J is TRBJ2-6, with D unresolved. This CDR3 has 18 residues. CDR1 GTSNPN and CDR2 SVGIG come from the germline V gene (reference sequence). V lost 0 bases and J lost 0, with 15 bases in between. The CDR3 loop is CAWSVLTLTLSGANVLTF. The CDR3 DNA follows: TGTGCCTGGAGTGTACTGACACTCACCCTCTCTGGGGCCAACGTCCTGACTTTC.

This rearrangement joins TRBV4-1 to TRBJ2-1; TRBD2 agrees at 7 bases. V was clipped by 1 base and J by 8 bases; unmatched bases: 8. Germline loops: CDR1 MGHRA, CDR2 YSYEKL. This CDR3 has 15 residues. The CDR3 DNA reads TGCGCCAGCAGCCAAGTTCTATTGGGAGGGGATGAGCAGTTCTTC. Residues: CASSQVLLGGDEQFF.

The V call is TRBV30, the J call TRBJ2-6, with D perhaps TRBD2 (6 bases). V was shortened by 3 bases and J by 2 bases, with 8 bases between the two germline ends. The CDR3 runs 14 residues. Germline lookup yields CDR1 GTSNPN and CDR2 SVGIG (reference sequence). The CDR3 DNA reads as TGTGCCTGGAGCGGAGGGGCTGGGGCCAACGTCCTGACTTTC. The encoded protein is CAWSGGAGANVLTF.

The rearrangement joins TRBV28 to TRBJ2-1; TRBD1 agrees at 9 bases. Trimming at V came to 1 base and at J to 1 base, leaving 2 bases not matched to a gene. CDR1 is MDHEN and CDR2 is SYDVKM in the germline V gene. The CDR3 is 16 amino acids. CDR3 region: CASSLSGQGSYNEQFF. CDR3 sequence (DNA): TGTGCCAGCAGTTTATCGGGACAGGGATCCTACAATGAGCAGTTCTTC.

The CDR3 bases are TGTGCCAGCAGTTTATTCGTAGCGGGGCCCGGGGAGCTGTTTTTT. This translates into CASSLFVAGPGELFF. V usage is TRBV27 and J usage is TRBJ2-2; 8 positions agree with TRBD2. V trimming: 1 base; J trimming: 6 bases; junction bases outside the gene matches: 4. The CDR3 spans 15 residues. Germline V gives CDR1 MNHEY, CDR2 SMNVEV (reference sequence).

This chain joins TRBV30 and TRBJ2-2; 9 nucleotides line up with TRBD1. CDR1 GTSNPN and CDR2 SVGIG come from the germline V gene (reference sequence). The trim removed 4 bases at V and 0 bases at J, leaving 3 bases unmatched. This CDR3 comprises 15 residues. DNA for the CDR3: TGTGCCTGGAAGACAGGGGGAACGAACACCGGGGAGCTGTTTTTT. It translates to CAWKTGGTNTGELFF.

The gene calls are TRBV18 and TRBJ2-3, with 7 bases fitting TRBD1. CDR3 size: 15 residues. V lost 4 bases and J lost 2; bases outside the gene matches: 6. In germline, CDR1 is KGHSH, CDR2 LQKENI. The CDR3 region has the DNA TGTGCCAGCTCACTCAGGGGGATCACCACAGATACGCAGTATTTT. It codes for CASSLRGITTDTQYF.

The chain employs TRBV19 and TRBJ2-3; tentatively, D is TRBD1 (5 bases). The CDR3 is 16 residues long. Trimming removed 1 base from V and 0 bases from J, with 11 bases in between. Germline values: CDR1 LNHDA, CDR2 SQIVND (reference sequence). This CDR3 is CASSIVRVTSTDTQYF. Here the CDR3 DNA reads TGTGCCAGTAGTATAGTCAGGGTAACTAGCACAGATACGCAGTATTTT.